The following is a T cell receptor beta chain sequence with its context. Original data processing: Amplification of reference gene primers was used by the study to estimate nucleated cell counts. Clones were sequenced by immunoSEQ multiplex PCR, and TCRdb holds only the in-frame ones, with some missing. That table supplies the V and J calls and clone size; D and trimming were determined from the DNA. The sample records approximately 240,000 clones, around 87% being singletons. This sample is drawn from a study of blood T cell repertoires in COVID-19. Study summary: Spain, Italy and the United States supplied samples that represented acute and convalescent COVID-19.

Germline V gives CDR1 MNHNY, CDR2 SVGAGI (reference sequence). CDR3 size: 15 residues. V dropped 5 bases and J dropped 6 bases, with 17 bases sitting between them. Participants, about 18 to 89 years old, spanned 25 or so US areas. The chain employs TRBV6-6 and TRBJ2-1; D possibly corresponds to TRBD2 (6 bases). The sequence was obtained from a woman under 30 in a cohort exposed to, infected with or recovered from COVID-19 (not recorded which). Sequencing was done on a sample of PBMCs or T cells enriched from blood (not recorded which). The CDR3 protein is CASSILWSSGNEQFF. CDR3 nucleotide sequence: TGTGCCAGCAGTATACTCTGGAGTAGCGGCAATGAGCAGTTCTTC.